This T cell receptor beta chain is drawn from a study of blood T cell repertoires in COVID-19. On the study more broadly: Samples taken during acute and convalescent COVID-19 were collected in the United States, Italy and Spain. T cells, B-cell-depleted T cells, or PBMCs supplied cDNA or gDNA.

The authors' processing: Estimates of nucleated cell counts were drawn from the amplification of reference gene primers. Clones were read by immunoSEQ multiplex PCR, and TCRdb kept only the in-frame ones, dropping some. The V and J calls and the clone size are those of that table, but D and trimming were determined from the DNA. The sample shows roughly 9,400 clones, around 80% of them seen only once. CDR1 is MNHNY, CDR2 SVGAGI, per germline (reference sequence). V shed 2 bases, J shed 5 bases, and the junction held 4 bases outside the gene matches. This CDR3 region has 14 residues. Specimen: peripheral blood. This receptor was taken from a human donor in a cohort sampled during active COVID-19. The chain links TRBV6-6 to TRBJ1-1, with 8 bases that match TRBD1. The CDR3 DNA sequence: TGTGCCAGCAGTTACAGGACAGGGCGTACTGAAGCTTTCTTT. It codes for CASSYRTGRTEAFF.